The 2 T cell receptor beta chains below all came from one sample that was sequenced in a study of T cells in localized non-small cell lung cancer. Assay used: immunoSEQ multiplex PCR; TCRdb lists only in-frame clones, some missing. Here the sample spans under 1,200 clones, roughly a third being singletons. Sequencing used normal lung tissue next to the tumor, obtained before any cancer treatment. Receptors were obtained from a man aged 40-75 years with stage III lung adenocarcinoma.

Only a few counts were recorded for this clone. The chain employs TRBV19 and TRBJ2-7; no reliable D call. Deletions cut 3 bases from V and 6 bases from J, with 12 bases between. Germline CDR1 reads LNHDA; CDR2 reads SQIVND (reference sequence). The CDR3 totals 13 residues. CDR3: CASSIRSGSEQYF. As DNA, the CDR3 is TGTGCCAGTAGTATCCGGAGTGGGTCCGAGCAGTACTTC.

This clone was counted a few times. This chain links TRBV30 with TRBJ2-7, with D unclear. The germline CDR1 and CDR2 sequences are GTSNPN and SVGIG (reference sequence). Trimming removed 2 bases from V and 5 bases from J, with 10 bases in between. The CDR3 extends over 12 amino acids. The CDR3 coding sequence is TGTGCCTGGAGTAGGGTGAAGAACGAGCAGTACTTC. It specifies CAWSRVKNEQYF.